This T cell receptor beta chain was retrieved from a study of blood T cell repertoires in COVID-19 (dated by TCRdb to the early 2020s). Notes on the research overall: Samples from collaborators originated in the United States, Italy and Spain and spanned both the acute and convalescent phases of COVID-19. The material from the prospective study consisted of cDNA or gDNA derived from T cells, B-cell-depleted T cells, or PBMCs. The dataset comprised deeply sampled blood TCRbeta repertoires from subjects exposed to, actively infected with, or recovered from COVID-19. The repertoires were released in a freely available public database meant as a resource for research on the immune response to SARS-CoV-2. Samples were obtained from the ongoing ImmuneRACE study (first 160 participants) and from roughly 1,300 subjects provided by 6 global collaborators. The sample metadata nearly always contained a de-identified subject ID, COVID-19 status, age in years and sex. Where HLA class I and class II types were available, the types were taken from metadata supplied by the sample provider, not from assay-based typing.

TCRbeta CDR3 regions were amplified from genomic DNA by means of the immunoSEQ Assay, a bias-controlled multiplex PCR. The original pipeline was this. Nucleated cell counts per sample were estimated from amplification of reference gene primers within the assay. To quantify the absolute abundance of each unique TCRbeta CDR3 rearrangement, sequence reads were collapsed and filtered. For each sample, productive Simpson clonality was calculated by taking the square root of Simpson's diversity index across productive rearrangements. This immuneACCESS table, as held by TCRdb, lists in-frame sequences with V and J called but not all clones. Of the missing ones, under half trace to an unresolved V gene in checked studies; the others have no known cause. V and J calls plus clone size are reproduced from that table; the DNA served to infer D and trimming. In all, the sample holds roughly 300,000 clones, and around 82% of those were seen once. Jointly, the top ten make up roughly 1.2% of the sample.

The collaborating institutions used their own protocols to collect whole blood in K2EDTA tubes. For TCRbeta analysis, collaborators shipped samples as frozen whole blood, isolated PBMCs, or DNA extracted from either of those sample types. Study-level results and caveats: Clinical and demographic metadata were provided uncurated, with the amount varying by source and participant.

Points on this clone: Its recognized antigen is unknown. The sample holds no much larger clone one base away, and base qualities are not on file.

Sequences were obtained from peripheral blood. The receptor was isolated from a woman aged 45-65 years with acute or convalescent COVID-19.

The CDR3 reads as follows: CASSRGLAGELFF. The bases read TGCGCCAGCAGCCGGGGACTAGCCGGGGAGCTGTTTTTT. The sequence is built from TRBV5-1 and TRBJ2-2; 8 central nucleotides agree with TRBD2. The junction shows trimming of 4 bases on V and 6 bases on J, and the gene matches do not reach 2 bases of it. CDR1 and CDR2, per the germline V gene, are SGHRS and YFSETQ. The CDR3 runs 13 amino acids, cysteine and phenylalanine included. The kept DNA is CDR3 alone, 39 bases in frame from the first base.